One and the same sample provided the 26 T cell receptor beta chains below, sequenced in a study of shared clonotypes between healthy human individuals. Sequencing used immunoSEQ multiplex PCR; TCRdb keeps in-frame clones, though not all of them. The repertoire holds about 2.4 million clones, with roughly 93% as singletons. The sequenced sample consisted of naive CD4+ T cells from PBMCs. Subset here: CD45RA+ positively selected. Source of these receptors: a man between 18 and 29 years old in good health. Some clones in this sample may be carry-over from other donors' samples.

V and J are TRBV6-1 and TRBJ2-1, with D tentatively TRBD1 (6 bases). Trimming removed 3 bases at V and 0 bases at J, with 15 bases between. The CDR3 covers 17 residues. The germline gives CDR1 MNHNS, CDR2 SASEGT. Written as DNA, the CDR3 is TGTGCCAGCAGTGAGCCCAGGGGCTCCAGCTCCTACAATGAGCAGTTCTTC. It encodes CASSEPRGSSSYNEQFF.

This clone appeared once. CDR3 nucleotide sequence: TGTGCCAGCAGTCGGGAAACAGGGGCCAACACTGAAGCTTTCTTT. Amino acids: CASSRETGANTEAFF. This chain connects TRBV6-4 to TRBJ1-1; 7 nucleotides align to TRBD1. V lost 5 bases, J lost 2 bases, and 8 bases stayed unmatched. This CDR3 contains 15 residues. In germline, CDR1 is MRHNA, CDR2 SNTAGT.

The chain joins TRBV6-5 to TRBJ1-2; D is perhaps TRBD1 (5 bases). This CDR3 has 15 amino acids. Trimming removed 0 bases from V and 2 bases from J, with 10 bases in between. Germline V CDR1 and CDR2: MNHEY, SVGAGI. The chain's CDR3 is CASSYSLRGNYGYTF. CDR3 DNA sequence: TGTGCCAGCAGTTACTCGCTTCGGGGCAACTATGGCTACACCTTC.

About this clone itself: At one boundary the junction diverges from the germline segment, which might be a read error. The sample holds other DNA sequences that translate to the same CDR3. V usage is TRBV10-1 and J usage is TRBJ2-7; D is ambiguous. The CDR3 extends over 13 amino acids. Germline loops: CDR1 WNHNN, CDR2 SYGVQD (reference sequence). The CDR3 sequence is CASSESGTYEQYF. The CDR3 DNA sequence: TGCGCCAGCAGTGAGTCAGGCACCTATGAGCAGTACTTC.

The gene calls are TRBV2 and TRBJ2-1; 9 bases map to TRBD2. The CDR3 runs to 16 residues. In germline, CDR1 is SNHLY, CDR2 FYNNEI. With V trimmed by 5 bases and J by 4 bases, 9 bases remained unmatched. This CDR3 reads CASSLAGGPMYNEQFF. CDR3 bases: TGTGCCAGCAGTTTGGCGGGAGGGCCTATGTACAATGAGCAGTTCTTC. The entire variable domain, with the rest obtained from reference TRBV2 and TRBJ2-1, is as follows: EPEVTQTPSHQVTQMGQEVILRCVPISNHLYFYWYRQILGQKVEFLVSFYNNEISEKSEIFDDQFSVERPDGSNFTLKIRSTKLEDSAMYFCASSLAGGPMYNEQFFGPGTRLTVL.

This clone was recorded only once. The chain combines TRBV6-6 with TRBJ1-5; D unresolved. This CDR3 has 13 residues. CDR1 is MNHNY and CDR2 is SVGAGI in the germline V gene (reference sequence). The V and J ends lost 2 bases and 6 bases respectively, with 8 bases between them. For the CDR3, the DNA is TGTGCCAGCAGTTACATCGGAGTTCAGCCCCAGCATTTT. Its protein is CASSYIGVQPQHF.

This clone was counted a few times. The chain combines TRBV2 with TRBJ2-1, with TRBD2 matching over 15 bases. Trimming at V came to 6 bases and at J to 7 bases, leaving 4 bases not matched to a gene. The V gene's germline CDR1 is SNHLY and CDR2 FYNNEI. There are 15 residues in the CDR3. CDR3 region: CASSSGTSGRNEQFF. In DNA, the CDR3 is TGTGCCAGCAGCTCCGGGACTAGCGGGAGGAATGAGCAGTTCTTC.

The chain couples TRBV5-4 to TRBJ2-1; D unclear. V lost 2 bases and J 2 bases, leaving 8 bases between the germline ends. The CDR3 runs 14 residues. Germline V gene sequence: CDR1 SGHNT, CDR2 YYREEE (reference sequence). The CDR3 bases are TGTGCCAGCAGCTTCGGCTCTACCTACAATGAGCAGTTCTTC. This codes for CASSFGSTYNEQFF.

This chain links TRBV27 with TRBJ2-5; D is undetermined. V lost 3 bases, J lost 0 bases, and 11 bases lay in between. This CDR3 is built from 15 residues. Germline V gene sequence: CDR1 MNHEY, CDR2 SMNVEV (reference sequence). CDR3 loop: CASSFSPGHQETQYF. For the CDR3, the DNA is TGTGCCAGCAGTTTCTCGCCAGGCCACCAAGAGACCCAGTACTTC.

V gene TRBV6-4 combines with J gene TRBJ2-5, with D possibly TRBD2 on 7 matching bases. V was trimmed by 4 bases and J by 5 bases, leaving 11 bases between them. The length of the CDR3 is 13 residues. Per the germline V gene, CDR1 is MRHNA and CDR2 is SNTAGT. The CDR3 DNA reads TGTGCCAGCAGTGGGGGGGGCGCGGAGACCCAGTACTTC. This gives the protein CASSGGGAETQYF.

As for this clone: The sample holds other DNA sequences that translate to the same CDR3. The rearrangement joins TRBV7-3 to TRBJ2-1; no clear D gene. The V end lost 2 bases, the J end lost 5 bases, and 7 bases lay between the germline ends. The CDR3 runs 13 residues. Looked up from germline, CDR1 is SGHTA and CDR2 is FQGTGA. CDR3: CASSLGPNNEQFF. The CDR3 nucleotides are TGTGCCAGCAGCTTAGGGCCTAACAATGAGCAGTTCTTC.

J is TRBJ1-2 and V is TRBV10-1; D remains unclear. This CDR3 has 13 residues. From germline, CDR1 is WNHNN and CDR2 SYGVQD (reference sequence). V was pared by 6 bases and J by 13 bases, with 21 bases between. CDR3 coding DNA: TGCGCCAGCAGCGAGGGCCTGGAGACGCCTAGCACCTTC. Translated: CASSEGLETPSTF.

The V gene is TRBV21-1, the J gene TRBJ2-5; the DNA was not compared with TRBD2, the D call given in the table. TRBV21-1 is marked as a pseudogene. This CDR3 contains 14 residues. This chain's CDR3 is CASWTAPSGETQYF. The CDR3 nucleotides read TGTGCCAGCTGGACGGCACCCTCGGGGGAGACCCAGTACTTC.

The genes are TRBV4-3 and TRBJ2-1; tentatively, D is TRBD2 (6 bases). CDR3 length: 12 residues. Germline V gene lookup returns CDR1 LGHNA and CDR2 YSLEER. The CDR3 loop is CAVAERYNEQFF. The CDR3 DNA is TGCGCGGTAGCGGAGAGGTACAATGAGCAGTTCTTC.

A remark on this clone: This specimen includes other DNA sequences encoding the same CDR3. The chain is built from TRBV18 and TRBJ1-3; no definite D call. The V end was cut by 3 bases, the J end by 0 bases, with 6 bases between. This CDR3 has 14 residues. Germline assignment: CDR1 KGHSH and CDR2 LQKENI. CDR3 in amino acids: CASSPVDSGNTIYF. In nucleotides, the CDR3 is TGTGCCAGCTCACCGGTAGACTCTGGAAACACCATATATTTT.

CDR3 in amino acids: CASIVGGAGGYTF. The CDR3 DNA sequence: TGTGCCAGCATAGTAGGGGGCGCCGGTGGCTACACCTTC. This chain connects TRBV2 to TRBJ1-2, with 7 bases aligning to TRBD1. The CDR3 loop spans 13 amino acids. Germline trimming cut 7 bases from V and 7 bases from J; bases unmatched to any gene: 9. Germline CDR1 and CDR2: SNHLY and FYNNEI.

The chain uses TRBV5-6 and TRBJ2-3, with D tentatively TRBD1 or TRBD2 (5 bases each). V was trimmed by 1 base and J by 6 bases, leaving 18 bases between them. The CDR3 is made up of 16 amino acids. Germline V gene lookup returns CDR1 SGHDT and CDR2 YYEEEE. The chain's CDR3 is CASSLSSWGRRDTQYF. Written as DNA, the CDR3 is TGTGCCAGCAGCTTGTCTTCTTGGGGGAGACGGGATACGCAGTATTTT.

V usage is TRBV5-1 and J usage is TRBJ2-1; TRBD1 or TRBD2 may be the D gene (5 bases each). Between the trimmed V and J ends, which lost 5 bases and 0 bases, there was a span of 24 bases. This CDR3 spans 19 amino acids. From germline, CDR1 is SGHRS and CDR2 YFSETQ. CDR3 coding DNA: TGCGCCAGCAGGCTGGCGTTCCAGAGGGACCGGACCTCCTACAATGAGCAGTTCTTC. It codes for CASRLAFQRDRTSYNEQFF. The full variable domain, rest sourced from reference TRBV5-1 and TRBJ2-1, is KAGVTQTPRYLIKTRGQQVTLSCSPISGHRSVSWYQQTPGQGLQFLFEYFSETQRNKGNFPGRFSGRQFSNSRSEMNVSTLELGDSALYLCASRLAFQRDRTSYNEQFFGPGTRLTVL.

The chain recombines TRBV7-3 with TRBJ2-1; the match to TRBD1 covers 9 bases. Germline CDR1 and CDR2: SGHTA and FQGTGA. The CDR3 spans 18 residues. V lost 3 bases, J lost 3 bases, and 12 bases stayed unmatched. The CDR3 DNA follows: TGTGCCAGCAGCTTCCTCGCTGGTCTGGGACAGGGCTACAATGAGCAGTTCTTC. It codes for CASSFLAGLGQGYNEQFF.

The chain recombines TRBV27 with TRBJ1-1; weak D call: TRBD1 (6 bases). V was cut by 3 bases and J by 0 bases, with 20 bases left in between. Germline CDR1 MNHEY, CDR2 SMNVEV (reference sequence). CDR3 length: 18 residues. The CDR3 here is CASSFKGGPVTLNTEAFF. The CDR3 DNA is TGTGCCAGCAGTTTTAAGGGGGGACCCGTTACCCTGAACACTGAAGCTTTCTTT.

The chain links TRBV7-2 to TRBJ1-3, with D possibly TRBD1 on 5 matching bases. Germline V gene sequence: CDR1 SGHTA, CDR2 FQGNSA. This CDR3 comprises 14 residues. V was trimmed by 5 bases and J by 2 bases, leaving 10 bases between them. The CDR3: CASSPQGPGNTIYF. CDR3 sequence (DNA): TGTGCCAGCAGCCCCCAGGGCCCTGGAAACACCATATATTTT.

This clone was seen a single time. The J gene is TRBJ1-1, the V gene TRBV6-1, with D unresolved. The germline V and J ends were trimmed by 7 bases and 1 base, with 10 bases remaining between them. CDR1 and CDR2 from the germline V gene are MNHNS and SASEGT. CDR3 length equals 13 residues. The DNA for the CDR3 is TGTGCCAGCATGATAACAGCGAACACTGAAGCTTTCTTT. Encoded protein: CASMITANTEAFF.

Notes on this clone: This sample also contains other DNA sequences that code for the same CDR3. The rearrangement joins TRBV5-1 to TRBJ2-7; 8 bases are shared with TRBD1. The CDR3 covers 14 residues. Germline CDR1 is SGHRS and CDR2 is YFSETQ. The V gene end was trimmed by 4 bases and the J gene end by 2 bases; junction bases not matched to a gene: 5. The CDR3 protein is CASSPRTGTYEQYF. CDR3 DNA: TGCGCCAGCAGCCCAAGGACAGGGACCTACGAGCAGTACTTC.

This clone was found once. This rearrangement joins TRBV28 to TRBJ1-2; D perhaps matches TRBD1 (5 bases). Per the germline V gene, CDR1 is MDHEN and CDR2 is SYDVKM. The V gene lost 2 bases and the J gene lost 8 bases, with 15 bases spanning the gap. The CDR3 has 14 residues. The CDR3 here is CASSLQGRNEGYTF. The CDR3, as DNA: TGTGCCAGCAGTTTACAGGGTAGGAACGAAGGCTACACCTTC.

V and J are TRBV9 and TRBJ2-7; D is uncertain. This CDR3 is built from 14 residues. Trimming removed 1 base at V and 2 bases at J, with 10 bases between. Germline CDR1 SGDLS, CDR2 YYNGEE. CDR3 sequence: CASSVRPRAYEQYF. The DNA for the CDR3 is TGTGCCAGCAGCGTAAGGCCCCGCGCCTACGAGCAGTACTTC.

V is TRBV28 and J is TRBJ1-5, with 7 bases that match TRBD1. This CDR3 spans 15 amino acids. The trim removed 10 bases at V and 2 bases at J, leaving 11 bases unmatched. Germline lookup yields CDR1 MDHEN and CDR2 SYDVKM. CDR3 residues: CATEGRGRGNQPQHF. As DNA, the CDR3 is TGTGCCACCGAGGGGAGGGGGCGCGGCAATCAGCCCCAGCATTTT. Variable domain in full (rest from reference TRBV28 and TRBJ1-5): DVKVTQSSRYLVKRTGEKVFLECVQDMDHENMFWYRQDPGLGLRLIYFSYDVKMKEKGDIPEGYSVSREKKERFSLILESASTNQTSMYLCATEGRGRGNQPQHFGDGTRLSIL.